This T cell receptor (beta chain) was obtained from a study of blood T cell repertoires in COVID-19. Per the study methods: Amplified reference gene primers provided the basis for estimating nucleated cell counts. Generated by immunoSEQ multiplex PCR, the TCRdb table keeps only in-frame clones and is missing some. Clone size and V and J calls were adopted from that table, with D and trimming inferred from the DNA. The sample comprises some 200,000 clones, approximately 80% of which are singletons, and 8% to 9% rests with the top ten. Clinical history as reported by participants underpinned cohort assignment. The CDR3 loop spans 14 amino acids. V gave up 2 bases and J gave up 0 bases, with 5 bases separating them. Germline CDR1 MDHEN, CDR2 SYDVKM.

The TCR was taken from a woman in her fifties or sixties with acute COVID-19. The chain has TRBV28 and TRBJ2-4; D call uncertain. The sequenced sample consisted of PBMCs or T cells enriched from blood (not recorded which). In DNA, the CDR3 is TGTGCCAGCAGTTTAGTCGTAGCCAAAAACATTCAGTACTTC. Protein sequence: CASSLVVAKNIQYF.